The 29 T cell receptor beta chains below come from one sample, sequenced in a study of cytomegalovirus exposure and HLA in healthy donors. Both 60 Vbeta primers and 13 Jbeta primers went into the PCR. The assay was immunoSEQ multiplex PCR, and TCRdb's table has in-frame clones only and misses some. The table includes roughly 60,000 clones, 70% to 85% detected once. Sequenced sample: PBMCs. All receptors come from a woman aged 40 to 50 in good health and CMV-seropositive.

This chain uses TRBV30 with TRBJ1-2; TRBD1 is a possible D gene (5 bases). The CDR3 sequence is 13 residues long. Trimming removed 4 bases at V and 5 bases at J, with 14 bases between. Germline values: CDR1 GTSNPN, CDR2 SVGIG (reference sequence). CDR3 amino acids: CAWTQYGGYGYTF. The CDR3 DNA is TGTGCCTGGACCCAATACGGGGGGTATGGCTACACCTTC.

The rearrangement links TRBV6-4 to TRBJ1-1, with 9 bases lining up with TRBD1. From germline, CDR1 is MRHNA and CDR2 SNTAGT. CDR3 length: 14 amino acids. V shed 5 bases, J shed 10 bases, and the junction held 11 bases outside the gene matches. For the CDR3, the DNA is TGTGCCAGCAGTCCCGGGACAGGGATCAAGGGAGCTTTCTTT. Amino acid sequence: CASSPGTGIKGAFF.

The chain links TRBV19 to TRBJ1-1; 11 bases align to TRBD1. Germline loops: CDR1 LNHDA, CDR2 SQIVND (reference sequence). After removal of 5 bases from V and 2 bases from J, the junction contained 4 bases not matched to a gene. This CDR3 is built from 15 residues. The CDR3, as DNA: TGTGCCAGTAGTCGGACAGGGGGCTTTAACACTGAAGCTTTCTTT. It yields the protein CASSRTGGFNTEAFF.

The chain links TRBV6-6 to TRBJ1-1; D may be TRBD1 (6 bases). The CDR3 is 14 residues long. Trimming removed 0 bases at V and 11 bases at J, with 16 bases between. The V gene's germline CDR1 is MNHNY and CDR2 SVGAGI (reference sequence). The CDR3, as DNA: TGTGCCAGCAGTTACTCGAGAGACAGGCTTTTCGCTTTCTTT. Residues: CASSYSRDRLFAFF.

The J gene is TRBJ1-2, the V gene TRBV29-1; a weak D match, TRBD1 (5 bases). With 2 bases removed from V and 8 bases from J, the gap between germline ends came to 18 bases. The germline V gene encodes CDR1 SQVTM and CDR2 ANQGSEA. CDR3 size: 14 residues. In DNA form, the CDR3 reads TGCAGCGTTGAATTATCCAGGGCATCTATGGGCTACACCTTC. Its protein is CSVELSRASMGYTF.

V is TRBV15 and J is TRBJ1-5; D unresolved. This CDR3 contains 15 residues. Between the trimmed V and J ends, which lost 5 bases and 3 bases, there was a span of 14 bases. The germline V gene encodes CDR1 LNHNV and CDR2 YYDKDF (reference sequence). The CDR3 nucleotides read TGTGCCACCAGCTGGAGGAGGGCCGCCAATCAGCCCCAGCATTTT. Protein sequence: CATSWRRAANQPQHF.

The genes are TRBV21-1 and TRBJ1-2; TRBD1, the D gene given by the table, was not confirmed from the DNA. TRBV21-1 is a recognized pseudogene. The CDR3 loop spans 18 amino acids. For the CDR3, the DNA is TGTGCCAGCAGCAAAATATCAGTTACATCGGACAGGGCCTATGGCTACACCTTC. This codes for CASSKISVTSDRAYGYTF.

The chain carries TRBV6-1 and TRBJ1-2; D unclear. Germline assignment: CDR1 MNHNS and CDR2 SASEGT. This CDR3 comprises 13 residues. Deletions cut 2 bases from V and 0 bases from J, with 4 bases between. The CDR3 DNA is TGTGCCAGCAGTGAACAGGCTAACTATGGCTACACCTTC. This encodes CASSEQANYGYTF.

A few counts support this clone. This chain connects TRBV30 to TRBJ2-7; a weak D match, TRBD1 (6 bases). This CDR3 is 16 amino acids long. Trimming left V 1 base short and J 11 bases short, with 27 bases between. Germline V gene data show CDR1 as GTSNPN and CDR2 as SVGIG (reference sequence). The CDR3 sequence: CAWSARPPRQARGEYF. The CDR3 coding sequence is TGTGCCTGGAGTGCCCGCCCTCCTCGACAGGCCAGAGGGGAGTACTTC.

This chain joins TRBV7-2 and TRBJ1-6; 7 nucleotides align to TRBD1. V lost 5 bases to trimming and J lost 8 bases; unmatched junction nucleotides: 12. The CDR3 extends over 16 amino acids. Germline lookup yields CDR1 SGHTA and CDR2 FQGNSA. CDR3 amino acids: CASSRTRQGGYSPLHF. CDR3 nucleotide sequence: TGTGCCAGCAGCCGAACAAGACAGGGAGGTTATTCACCCCTCCACTTT.

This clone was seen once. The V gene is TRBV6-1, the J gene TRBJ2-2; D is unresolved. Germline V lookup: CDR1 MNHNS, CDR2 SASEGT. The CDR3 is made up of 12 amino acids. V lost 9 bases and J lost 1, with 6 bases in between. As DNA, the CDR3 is TGTGCCAGTTGTAGGAACACCGGGGAGCTGTTTTTT. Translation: CASCRNTGELFF.

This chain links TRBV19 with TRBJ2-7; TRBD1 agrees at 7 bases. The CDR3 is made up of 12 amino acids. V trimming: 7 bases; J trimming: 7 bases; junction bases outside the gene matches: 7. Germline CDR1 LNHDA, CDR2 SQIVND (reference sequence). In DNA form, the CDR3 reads TGTGCCAGTAAGGACAGGATGGATGAGCAGTACTTC. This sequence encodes CASKDRMDEQYF.

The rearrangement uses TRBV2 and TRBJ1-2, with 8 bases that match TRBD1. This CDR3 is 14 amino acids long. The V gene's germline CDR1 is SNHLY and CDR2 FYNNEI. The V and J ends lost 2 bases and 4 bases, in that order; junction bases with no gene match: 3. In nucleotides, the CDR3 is TGTGCCAGCAGTGAAAAACAGGGGGGCTATGGCTACACCTTC. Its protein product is CASSEKQGGYGYTF.

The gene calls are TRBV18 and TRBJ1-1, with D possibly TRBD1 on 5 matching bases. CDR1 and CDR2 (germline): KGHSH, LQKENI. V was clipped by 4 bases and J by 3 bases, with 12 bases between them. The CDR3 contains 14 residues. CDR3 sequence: CASSRQGLDTEAFF. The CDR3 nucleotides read TGTGCCAGCTCACGTCAGGGTTTGGACACTGAAGCTTTCTTT. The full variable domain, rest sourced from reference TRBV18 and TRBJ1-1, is NAGVMQNPRHLVRRRGQEARLRCSPMKGHSHVYWYRQLPEEGLKFMVYLQKENIIDESGMPKERFSAEFPKEGPSILRIQQVVRGDSAAYFCASSRQGLDTEAFFGQGTRLTVV.

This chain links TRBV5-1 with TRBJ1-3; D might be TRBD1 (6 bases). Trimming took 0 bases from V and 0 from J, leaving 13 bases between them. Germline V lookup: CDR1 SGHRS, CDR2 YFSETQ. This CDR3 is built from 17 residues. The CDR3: CASSLATGIRSGNTIYF. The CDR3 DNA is TGCGCCAGCAGCTTGGCCACAGGGATTCGCTCTGGAAACACCATATATTTT.

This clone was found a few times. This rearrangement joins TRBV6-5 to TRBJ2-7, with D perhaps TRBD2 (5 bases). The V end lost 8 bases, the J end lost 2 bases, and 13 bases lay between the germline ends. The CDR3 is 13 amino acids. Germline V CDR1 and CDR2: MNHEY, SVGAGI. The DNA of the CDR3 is TGTGCCAGCGGACTCCCAGGCCCCTACGAGCAGTACTTC. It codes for CASGLPGPYEQYF.

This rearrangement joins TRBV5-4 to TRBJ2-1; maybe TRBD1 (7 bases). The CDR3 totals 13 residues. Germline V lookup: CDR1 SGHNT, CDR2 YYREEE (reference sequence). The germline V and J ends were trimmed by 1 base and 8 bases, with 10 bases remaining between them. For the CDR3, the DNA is TGTGCCAGCAGCTTGCAGGGGGGCGATGAGCAGTTCTTC. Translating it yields CASSLQGGDEQFF.

CDR3: CASSADRAYEQYF. The CDR3 region has the DNA TGTGCCAGCAGTGCAGACAGAGCCTACGAGCAGTACTTC. The chain joins TRBV6-1 to TRBJ2-7, with D possibly TRBD1 on 5 matching bases. Germline-derived CDR1 and CDR2 are MNHNS and SASEGT. The V gene lost 4 bases and the J gene lost 2 bases, with 9 bases spanning the gap. The CDR3 is made up of 13 amino acids.

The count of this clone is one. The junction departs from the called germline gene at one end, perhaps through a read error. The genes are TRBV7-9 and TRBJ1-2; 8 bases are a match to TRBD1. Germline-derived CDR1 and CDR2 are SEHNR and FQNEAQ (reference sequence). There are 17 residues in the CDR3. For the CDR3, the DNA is TGTTCCAGCAGCCCCGGAATCCCCGGACAGGGAGCCTATGGCTACACCTTC. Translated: CSSSPGIPGQGAYGYTF.

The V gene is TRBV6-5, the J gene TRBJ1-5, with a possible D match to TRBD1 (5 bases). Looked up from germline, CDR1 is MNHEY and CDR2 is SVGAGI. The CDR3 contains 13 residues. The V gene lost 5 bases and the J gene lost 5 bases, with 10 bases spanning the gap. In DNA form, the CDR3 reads TGTGCCAGCAGTAAGGCACAGGATCAGCCCCAGCATTTT. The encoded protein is CASSKAQDQPQHF.

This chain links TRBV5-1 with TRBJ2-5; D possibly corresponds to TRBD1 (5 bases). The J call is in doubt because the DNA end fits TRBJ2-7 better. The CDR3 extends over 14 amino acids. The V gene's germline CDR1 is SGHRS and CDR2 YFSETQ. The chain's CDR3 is CASSLVRGVHEQYF. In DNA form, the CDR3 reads TGCGCCAGCAGCTTGGTAAGGGGTGTCCACGAGCAGTACTTC.

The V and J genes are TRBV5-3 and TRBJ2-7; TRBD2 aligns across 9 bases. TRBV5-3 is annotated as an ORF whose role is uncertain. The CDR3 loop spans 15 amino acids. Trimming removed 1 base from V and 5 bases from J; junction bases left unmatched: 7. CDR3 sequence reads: CARSLNLAGKNEQYF. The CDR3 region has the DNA TGTGCCAGAAGCTTGAATCTAGCGGGAAAAAACGAGCAGTACTTC.

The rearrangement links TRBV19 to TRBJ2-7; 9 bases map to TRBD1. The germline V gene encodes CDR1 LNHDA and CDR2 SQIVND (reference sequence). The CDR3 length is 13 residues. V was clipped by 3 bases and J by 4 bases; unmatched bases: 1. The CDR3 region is CASSMGTGYEQYF. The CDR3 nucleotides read TGTGCCAGTAGTATGGGGACAGGGTACGAGCAGTACTTC.

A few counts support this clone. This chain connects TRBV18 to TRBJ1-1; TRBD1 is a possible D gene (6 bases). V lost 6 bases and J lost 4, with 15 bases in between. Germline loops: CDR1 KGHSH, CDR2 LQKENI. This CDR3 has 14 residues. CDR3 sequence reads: CASSPRQVSTEAFF. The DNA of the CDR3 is TGTGCCAGCTCCCCCAGACAGGTGAGCACTGAAGCTTTCTTT.

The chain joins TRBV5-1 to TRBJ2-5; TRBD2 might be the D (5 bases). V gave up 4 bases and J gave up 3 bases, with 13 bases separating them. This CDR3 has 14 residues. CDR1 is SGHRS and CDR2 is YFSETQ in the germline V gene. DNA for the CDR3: TGCGCCAGCAGCCAATTTAGGGAGAAAGAGACCCAGTACTTC. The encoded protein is CASSQFREKETQYF.

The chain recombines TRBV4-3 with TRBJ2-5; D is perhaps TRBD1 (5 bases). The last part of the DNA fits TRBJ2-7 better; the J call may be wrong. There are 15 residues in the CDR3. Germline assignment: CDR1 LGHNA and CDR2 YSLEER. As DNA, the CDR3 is TGCGCCAGCAGCCAAGATCAGGGCAGGTCCTACGAGCAGTACTTC. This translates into CASSQDQGRSYEQYF.

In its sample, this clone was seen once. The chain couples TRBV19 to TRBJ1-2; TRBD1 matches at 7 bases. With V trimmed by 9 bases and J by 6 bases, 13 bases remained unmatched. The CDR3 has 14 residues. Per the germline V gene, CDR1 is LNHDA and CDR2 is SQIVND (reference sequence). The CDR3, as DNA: TGTGCCAGCGAACGAGGGACAGCTGTCGATGGCTACACCTTC. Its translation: CASERGTAVDGYTF.

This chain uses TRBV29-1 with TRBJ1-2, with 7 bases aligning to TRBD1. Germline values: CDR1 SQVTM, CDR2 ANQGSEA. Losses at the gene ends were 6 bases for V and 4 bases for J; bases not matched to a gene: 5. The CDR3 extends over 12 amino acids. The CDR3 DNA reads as TGCAGCGTCCCGGGACAGTCCTATGGCTACACCTTC. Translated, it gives CSVPGQSYGYTF.

The CDR3 loop reads CASSPGGETQYF. The CDR3 coding sequence is TGTGCCAGCAGTCCAGGGGGGGAGACCCAGTACTTC. The chain couples TRBV6-1 to TRBJ2-5; D perhaps matches TRBD1 (7 bases). The CDR3 sequence is 12 residues long. V lost 5 bases and J lost 5, with 9 bases in between. Looked up from germline, CDR1 is MNHNS and CDR2 is SASEGT.